The 19 T cell receptor beta chains in this list originate from one sample, sequenced in a study of blood T cell repertoires in COVID-19. TCRdb keeps only in-frame clones here, not all; method: immunoSEQ multiplex PCR. This table has about 200,000 clones, around 88% appearing once. The sample was PBMCs or T cells enriched from blood (not recorded which). These receptors originate from a man aged 35 to 55 with acute COVID-19.

This clone was found a few times. The rearrangement links TRBV6-5 to TRBJ1-2; D is undetermined. V was shortened by 7 bases and J by 7 bases, with 19 bases between the two germline ends. The length of the CDR3 is 14 residues. Germline CDR1 reads MNHEY; CDR2 reads SVGAGI. DNA for the CDR3: TGTGCCAGCACCAAGGTCGGGGAGGTTAGTGGCTACACCTTC. This sequence encodes CASTKVGEVSGYTF.

The rearrangement links TRBV20-1 to TRBJ1-1; no clear D gene. This CDR3 contains 14 residues. Between the trimmed V and J ends, which lost 3 bases and 0 bases, there was a span of 11 bases. CDR1 is DFQATT and CDR2 is SNEGSKA in the germline V gene (reference sequence). The CDR3 coding sequence is TGCAGTGCTAGTGGTTTTACAGTGAACACTGAAGCTTTCTTT. Its protein is CSASGFTVNTEAFF.

The chain is built from TRBV27 and TRBJ1-2; D uncertain. The CDR3 extends over 13 amino acids. Looked up from germline, CDR1 is MNHEY and CDR2 is SMNVEV (reference sequence). V was cut by 1 base and J by 9 bases, with 12 bases left in between. CDR3 in DNA: TGTGCCAGCAGTTTATTACCAGGTCCAAGCTACACCTTC. Protein: CASSLLPGPSYTF.

The genes are TRBV4-1 and TRBJ1-2, with D unresolved. The CDR3 spans 16 residues. V lost 2 bases, J lost 4 bases, and 17 bases lay in between. The germline gives CDR1 MGHRA, CDR2 YSYEKL. CDR3 sequence reads: CASSQISEHSGYGYTF. Written as DNA, the CDR3 is TGCGCCAGCAGCCAAATATCTGAGCATTCTGGCTATGGCTACACCTTC.

V gene TRBV4-1 combines with J gene TRBJ1-4; D perhaps matches TRBD1 (6 bases). The CDR3 sequence is 14 residues long. Trimming cost V 1 base and J 5 bases, with 8 bases left between them. Per the germline V gene, CDR1 is MGHRA and CDR2 is YSYEKL. The CDR3 coding sequence is TGCGCCAGCAGCCAAGTGGGGGCCAATGAAAAACTGTTTTTT. Translated, it gives CASSQVGANEKLFF.

The chain is built from TRBV4-1 and TRBJ2-3; the match to TRBD2 covers 12 bases. Trimming at V came to 3 bases and at J to 6 bases, leaving 10 bases not matched to a gene. The CDR3 contains 17 residues. CDR1 and CDR2 (germline): MGHRA, YSYEKL. CDR3 sequence: CASSQPLAGGPGDTQYF. CDR3 DNA sequence: TGCGCCAGCAGCCAGCCTCTAGCGGGAGGGCCGGGGGATACGCAGTATTTT.

This rearrangement joins TRBV19 to TRBJ2-1; possibly TRBD2 for D (5 bases). Trimming removed 10 bases from V and 5 bases from J, with 18 bases in between. The CDR3 extends over 14 amino acids. From germline, CDR1 is LNHDA and CDR2 SQIVND (reference sequence). CDR3 DNA sequence: TGTGCCACCAAGGGCGGGCCGCCCCACAATGAGCAGTTCTTC. Its protein is CATKGGPPHNEQFF.

For the CDR3, the DNA is TGTGCCAGCAGGCCCCACCTCGGGAGTTACTCCTACAATGAGCAGTTCTTC. Translating it yields CASRPHLGSYSYNEQFF. The chain links TRBV7-9 to TRBJ2-1, with D perhaps matching TRBD2 (6 bases). The CDR3 consists of 17 residues. The V and J ends lost 6 bases and 0 bases respectively, with 18 bases between them. Germline CDR1 reads SEHNR; CDR2 reads FQNEAQ (reference sequence). Filled out from reference TRBV7-9 and TRBJ2-1, the complete variable domain reads DTGVSQNPRHKITKRGQNVTFRCDPISEHNRLYWYRQTLGQGPEFLTYFQNEAQLEKSRLLSDRFSAERPKGSFSTLEIQRTEQGDSAMYLCASRPHLGSYSYNEQFFGPGTRLTVL.

J is TRBJ1-3 and V is TRBV6-1; 9 bases are shared with TRBD1. After removal of 3 bases from V and 6 bases from J, the junction contained 6 bases not matched to a gene. The CDR3 loop spans 15 amino acids. Germline V lookup: CDR1 MNHNS, CDR2 SASEGT. CDR3 nucleotides: TGTGCCAGCAGTGACAACAGGGGGCTAGAAAACACCATATATTTT. Its protein product is CASSDNRGLENTIYF.

The gene calls are TRBV24-1 and TRBJ2-1; 10 nucleotides line up with TRBD2. CDR3 length: 15 amino acids. Germline V gene data show CDR1 as KGHDR and CDR2 as SFDVKD. J lost 6 bases, V lost 0 bases, and 1 base had no gene match. CDR3 DNA: TGTGCCACCAGTGATTTGGCTAGCGGGGGCAATGAGCAGTTCTTC. It specifies CATSDLASGGNEQFF.

The CDR3: CASSYLRGTGELFF. CDR3 in DNA: TGTGCCAGCAGTTACCTTCGAGGCACCGGGGAGCTGTTTTTT. The chain has TRBV3-1 (or the pseudogene TRBV3-2) and TRBJ2-2, with D unresolved. Per germline, CDR1 LGHDT and CDR2 YNNKEL (reference sequence). The CDR3 covers 14 residues. V gave up 6 bases and J gave up 4 bases, with 12 bases separating them.

The chain employs TRBV4-3 and TRBJ1-4; 9 positions match TRBD1. Per germline, CDR1 LGHNA and CDR2 YSLEER. V was pared by 0 bases and J by 11 bases, with 16 bases of the junction left unmatched. The CDR3 extends over 18 amino acids. CDR3 nucleotides: TGCGCCAGCAGCCAAGAGAGACCGGTCGGGACAGGGACGGAGAAACTGTTTTTT. Translation gives CASSQERPVGTGTEKLFF.

The V gene is TRBV12-3 or TRBV12-4, the J gene TRBJ1-1; D is unresolved. This CDR3 has 12 residues. The ends were cut back, 7 bases at V and 10 bases at J, with 16 bases in the middle. The CDR3 reads CASTPGKGSAFF. The CDR3 nucleotides are TGTGCCAGCACCCCCGGGAAAGGTTCAGCTTTCTTT.

The rearrangement uses TRBV11-2 and TRBJ2-7, with no clear D. The CDR3 spans 13 residues. Germline CDR1 reads SGHAT; CDR2 reads FQNNGV. V gave up 5 bases and J gave up 5 bases, with 13 bases separating them. The CDR3 bases are TGTGCCAGCAGCCCAATCGGGTTGGACGAGCAGTACTTC. It is translated as CASSPIGLDEQYF.

This clone was found once. The V gene is TRBV10-3, the J gene TRBJ1-5; maybe TRBD1 (5 bases). Germline CDR1 ENHRY, CDR2 SYGVKD. With 5 bases removed from V and 4 bases from J, the gap between germline ends came to 9 bases. There are 13 residues in the CDR3. CDR3 DNA: TGTGCCATCAGTACGGGGGAAAATCAGCCCCAGCATTTT. Encoded protein: CAISTGENQPQHF.

The CDR3 loop reads CASSGARAGGETQYF. The CDR3 region has the DNA TGTGCCAGCAGCGGGGCACGGGCAGGTGGAGAGACCCAGTACTTC. The chain carries TRBV5-4 and TRBJ2-5; D possibly corresponds to TRBD1 (5 bases). CDR1 is SGHNT and CDR2 is YYREEE in the germline V gene (reference sequence). V lost 4 bases and J 4 bases, leaving 17 bases between the germline ends. The CDR3 spans 15 residues.

The chain uses TRBV18 and TRBJ1-6, with D perhaps TRBD1 (6 bases). Between the trimmed V and J ends, which lost 4 bases and 0 bases, there was a span of 13 bases. CDR3 length equals 17 residues. In germline, CDR1 is KGHSH, CDR2 LQKENI. The CDR3, as DNA: TGTGCCAGCTCACTCCGACAGGCTAGCTCCTATAATTCACCCCTCCACTTT. Translated: CASSLRQASSYNSPLHF.

The gene calls are TRBV28 and TRBJ1-1; no clear D. CDR3 length equals 14 residues. Trimming stripped 0 bases from V and 6 bases from J, with 11 bases between. Germline V CDR1 and CDR2: MDHEN, SYDVKM. The CDR3 coding sequence is TGTGCCAGCAGTTTATGGGGAGGGAAGCCTGAAGCTTTCTTT. Translation gives CASSLWGGKPEAFF.

This clone was seen once. V and J are TRBV18 and TRBJ1-5, with D possibly being TRBD1 (5 bases). The CDR3 covers 16 residues. Germline loops: CDR1 KGHSH, CDR2 LQKENI. Trimming stripped 2 bases from V and 0 bases from J, with 11 bases between. CDR3 sequence: CASSPGREYSNQPQHF. In DNA form, the CDR3 reads TGTGCCAGCTCACCAGGCAGGGAATATAGCAATCAGCCCCAGCATTTT.